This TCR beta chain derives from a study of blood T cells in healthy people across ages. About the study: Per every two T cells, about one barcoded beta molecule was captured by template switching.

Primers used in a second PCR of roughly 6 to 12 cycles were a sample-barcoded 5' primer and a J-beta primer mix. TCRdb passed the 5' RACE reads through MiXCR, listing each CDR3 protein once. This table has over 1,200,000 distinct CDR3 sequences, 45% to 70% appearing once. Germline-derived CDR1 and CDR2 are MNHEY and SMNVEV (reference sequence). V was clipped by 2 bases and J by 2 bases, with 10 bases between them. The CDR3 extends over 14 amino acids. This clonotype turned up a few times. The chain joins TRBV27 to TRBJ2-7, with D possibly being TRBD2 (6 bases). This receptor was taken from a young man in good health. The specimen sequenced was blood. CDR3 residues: CASSLRGIPYEQYF. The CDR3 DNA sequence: TGTGCCAGCAGTTTACGGGGGATACCCTACGAGCAGTACTTC.